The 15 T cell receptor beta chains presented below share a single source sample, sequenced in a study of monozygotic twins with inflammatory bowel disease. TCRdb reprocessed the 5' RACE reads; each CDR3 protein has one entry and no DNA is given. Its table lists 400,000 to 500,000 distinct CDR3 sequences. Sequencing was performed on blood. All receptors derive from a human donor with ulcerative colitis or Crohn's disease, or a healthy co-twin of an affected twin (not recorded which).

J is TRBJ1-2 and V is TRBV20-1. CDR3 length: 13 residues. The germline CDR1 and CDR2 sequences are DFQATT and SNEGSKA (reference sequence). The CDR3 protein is CSAREGYGYGYTF.

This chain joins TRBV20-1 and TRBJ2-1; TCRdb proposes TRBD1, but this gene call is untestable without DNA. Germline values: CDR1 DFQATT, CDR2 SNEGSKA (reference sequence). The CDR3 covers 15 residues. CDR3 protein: CSASTRASSYNEQFF.

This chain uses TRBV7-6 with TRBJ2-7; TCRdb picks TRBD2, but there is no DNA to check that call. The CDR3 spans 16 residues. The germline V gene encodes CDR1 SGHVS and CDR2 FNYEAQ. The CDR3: CASSSDSTVKGIEQYF.

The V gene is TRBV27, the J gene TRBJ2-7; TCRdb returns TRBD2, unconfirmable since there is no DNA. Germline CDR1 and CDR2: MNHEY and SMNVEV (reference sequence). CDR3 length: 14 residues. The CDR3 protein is CASRAWVAEYEQYF.

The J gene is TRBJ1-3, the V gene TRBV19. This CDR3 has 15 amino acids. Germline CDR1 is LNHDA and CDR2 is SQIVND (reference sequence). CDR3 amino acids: CASRQGPDRGNTIYF.

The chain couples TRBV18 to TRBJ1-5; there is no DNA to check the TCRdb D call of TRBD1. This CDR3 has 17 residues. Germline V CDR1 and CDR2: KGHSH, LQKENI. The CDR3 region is CASSNLQGALGNQPQHF.

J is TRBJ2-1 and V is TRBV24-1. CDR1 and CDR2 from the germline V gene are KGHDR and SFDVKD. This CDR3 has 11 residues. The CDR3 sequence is CATSLWGEQFF.

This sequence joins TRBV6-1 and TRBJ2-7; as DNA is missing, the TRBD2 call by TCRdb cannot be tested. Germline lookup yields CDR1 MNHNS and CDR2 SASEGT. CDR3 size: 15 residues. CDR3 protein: CASSESTAGRAGQYF.

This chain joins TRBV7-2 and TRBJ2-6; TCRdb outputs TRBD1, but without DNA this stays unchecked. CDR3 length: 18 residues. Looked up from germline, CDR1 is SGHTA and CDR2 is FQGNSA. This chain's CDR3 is CASSLAGHQSSGANVLTF.

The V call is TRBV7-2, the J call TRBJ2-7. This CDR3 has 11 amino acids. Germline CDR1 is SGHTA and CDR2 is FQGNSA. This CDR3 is CASSLAVEQYF.

The chain's CDR3 is CASRPGGTPTDTQYF. The chain uses TRBV12-3 or TRBV12-4 and TRBJ2-3; without DNA, the TCRdb call of TRBD1 cannot be checked. The CDR3 contains 15 residues.

The CDR3 reads CASSRSEGTGKYNEQFF. The chain is built from TRBV3-1 and TRBJ2-1; TCRdb reports TRBD1, a call that lacks DNA to check it against. CDR3 length equals 17 residues. The germline gives CDR1 LGHDT, CDR2 YNNKEL (reference sequence).

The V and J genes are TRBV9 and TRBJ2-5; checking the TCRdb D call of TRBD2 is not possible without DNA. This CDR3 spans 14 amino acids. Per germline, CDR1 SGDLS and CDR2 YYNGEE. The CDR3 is CASSGTSGAETQYF. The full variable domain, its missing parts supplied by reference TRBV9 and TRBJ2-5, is DSGVTQTPKHLITATGQRVTLRCSPRSGDLSVYWYQQSLDQGLQFLIQYYNGEERAKGNILERFSAQQFPDLHSELNLSSLELGDSALYFCASSGTSGAETQYFGPGTRLLVL.

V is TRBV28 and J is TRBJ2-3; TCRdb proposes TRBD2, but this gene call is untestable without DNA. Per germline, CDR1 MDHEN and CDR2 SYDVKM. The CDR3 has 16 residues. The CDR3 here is CASRRDTSEITDTQYF.

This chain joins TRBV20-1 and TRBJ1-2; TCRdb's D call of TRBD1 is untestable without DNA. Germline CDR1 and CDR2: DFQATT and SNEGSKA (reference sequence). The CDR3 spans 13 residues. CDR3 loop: CSASKGGAYGYTF.